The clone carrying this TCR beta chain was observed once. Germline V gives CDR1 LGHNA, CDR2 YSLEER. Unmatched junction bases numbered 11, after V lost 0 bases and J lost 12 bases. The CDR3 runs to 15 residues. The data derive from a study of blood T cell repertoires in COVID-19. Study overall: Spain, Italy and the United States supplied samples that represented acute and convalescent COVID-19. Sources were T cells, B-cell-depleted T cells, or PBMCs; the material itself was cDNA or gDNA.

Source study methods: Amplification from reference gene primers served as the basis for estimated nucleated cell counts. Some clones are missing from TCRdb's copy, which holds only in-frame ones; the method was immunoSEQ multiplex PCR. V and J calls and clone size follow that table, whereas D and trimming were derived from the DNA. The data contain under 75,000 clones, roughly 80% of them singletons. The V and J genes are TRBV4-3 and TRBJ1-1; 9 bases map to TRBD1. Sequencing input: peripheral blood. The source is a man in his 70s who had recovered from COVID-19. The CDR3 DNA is TGCGCCAGCAGCCAAGAAATAGGGGGGACAGGGAGGACTTTCTTT. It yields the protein CASSQEIGGTGRTFF.